Listed below are T cell receptor beta chains from one sample, sequenced in a study of T cell responses to AZD1222 COVID-19 vaccine. Only in-frame clones appear in the TCRdb table, and some are missing; sequencing was by immunoSEQ multiplex PCR. The sample records some 130,000 clones, 91% being singletons. This specimen was peripheral blood, taken on day 0 of AZD1222 vaccination. These receptors all stem from an adult in good health. Each CDR3 is given with its conserved first and last residue. The D gene is left open where the match is weak. Rows give clone size only sometimes, using once, few, many, or a class for an expanded clone.

J	size	V	D	DNA	CDR3
TRBJ1-1	.	TRBV30	TRBD1	TGTGCCTGGAATTACAGGGGCCCGAACACTGAAGCTTTCTTT	CAWNYRGPNTEAFF
TRBJ1-1	.	TRBV6-2/TRBV6-3	.	TGTGCCAGCAGTTTGAGTTTAGGTATGAACACTGAAGCTTTCTTT	CASSLSLGMNTEAFF
TRBJ1-3	once	TRBV7-9	.	TGTGCCAGCAGCTTAACGAGCTCTGGAAACACCATATATTTT	CASSLTSSGNTIYF
TRBJ1-6	.	TRBV5-6	TRBD1	TGTGCCAGCAGCTTGGTTAAGGGACAGGCGAATTCACCCCTCCACTTT	CASSLVKGQANSPLHF
TRBJ1-2	.	TRBV6-5	TRBD1	TGTGCCAGCAGTTACATTGGACAGGGAGCCTATGGCTACACCTTC	CASSYIGQGAYGYTF
TRBJ2-2	.	TRBV19	.	TGTGCCAGTAGTCCACCCCCTGGTTCACGGGAGCTGTTTTTT	CASSPPPGSRELFF
TRBJ2-7	.	TRBV21-1	.	TGTGCCAGCACCCGCCGGGACAGGGTCTCCTACGAGCAGTACTTC	CASTRRDRVSYEQYF
TRBJ2-1	.	TRBV12-3/TRBV12-4	.	TGTGCCAGCAGTTTAGGCAGGATGCAGTTCTTC	CASSLGRMQFF
TRBJ1-6	.	TRBV15	.	TGTGCCACCAGCAGAGATGGGGCAGGGGATTCACCCCTCCACTTT	CATSRDGAGDSPLHF
TRBJ1-2	.	TRBV4-2	TRBD1	TGTGCCAGCAGCCCCGGGACAGGGAGGGCGGTTTATGGCTACACCTTC	CASSPGTGRAVYGYTF
TRBJ1-1	.	TRBV19	.	TGTGCCAGTAGTATTGTACAGAATGAAGCTTTCTTT	CASSIVQNEAFF
TRBJ2-7	.	TRBV12-3/TRBV12-4	.	TGTGCCAGCAGTGTGGGGAGCTCCTACGAGCAGTACTTC	CASSVGSSYEQYF
TRBJ1-1	few	TRBV7-8	.	TGTGCCAGCAGCTTTACAGGGAGTACTGAAGCTTTCTTT	CASSFTGSTEAFF
TRBJ2-1	.	TRBV5-1	TRBD2	TGCGCCAGCAGCCCAACTAGCGGGTCCAATGAGCAGTTCTTC	CASSPTSGSNEQFF
TRBJ2-7	.	TRBV7-5	.	TGTGTCAGAAGCTCGGTGGACTACTCCTACGAGCAGTACTTC	CVRSSVDYSYEQYF
TRBJ2-7	few	TRBV14	.	TGTGCCAGCAGCCAAGTCCACGAGCAGTACTTC	CASSQVHEQYF
TRBJ2-3	.	TRBV18	.	TGTGCCAGCTCGCCTACTGCCACAGATACGCAGTATTTT	CASSPTATDTQYF
TRBJ2-5	.	TRBV13	.	TGTGCCAGCAGCTCGGACTTACAAGAGACCCAGTACTTC	CASSSDLQETQYF
TRBJ1-6	once	TRBV9	.	TGTGCCAGCAGCCAGGGATCCTATAATTCACCCCTCCACTTT	CASSQGSYNSPLHF
TRBJ1-1	.	TRBV30	.	TGTGCCTGGAGCGACGAGGGGACGGGGATTACTGAAGCTTTCTTT	CAWSDEGTGITEAFF
TRBJ2-5	.	TRBV2	.	TGTGCCAGCAGCGTACAGTACCAAGAGACCCAGTACTTC	CASSVQYQETQYF
TRBJ1-2	.	TRBV6-5	TRBD1	TGTGCCAGCAGTTTTCGGACAGGTGGGGCGGGCTACACCTTC	CASSFRTGGAGYTF
TRBJ1-2	.	TRBV5-1	TRBD1	TGCGCCAGCAGCTCCATAACGACAGGGAACTATGGCTACACCTTC	CASSSITTGNYGYTF
TRBJ1-5	.	TRBV12-3/TRBV12-4	.	TGTGCCAGCACCGCGGGTCGGAATCAGCCCCAGCATTTT	CASTAGRNQPQHF
TRBJ2-1	.	TRBV7-9	TRBD2	TGTGCCAGCAGCAAGGGGGCACTAGCGGGAAGATACAATGAGCAGTTCTTC	CASSKGALAGRYNEQFF
TRBJ2-1	.	TRBV24-1	.	TGTGCCACCAGTGATCCCCGGACCGAAACCTACAATGAGCAGTTCTTC	CATSDPRTETYNEQFF